This T cell receptor beta chain was profiled in a study of T-cell reconstitution after alpha-beta-depleted transplantation in children. V was shortened by 3 bases and J by 7 bases, with 16 bases between the two germline ends. The CDR3 runs to 15 residues. Study findings and constraints: At the one-year point after transplant, T-cell counts and TCRbeta diversity were found to come mostly from T cells that had been newly produced. Roughly two months post-transplant, alpha-beta T cells reportedly originated from several hundred graft clones that had expanded.

Unique molecular identifiers were incorporated into the prepared TCRbeta library. MiXCR, run by TCRdb on the PCR reads, gives a single entry per CDR3 protein. Here the sample spans about 900,000 distinct CDR3 sequences, around 30% being singletons. This clonotype was seen a handful of times. What it binds is not known. The receptor was derived from a boy under three years old who had a stem cell transplant for SCID, so the T cells may come from the graft donor. The chain links TRBV12-3 or TRBV12-4 to TRBJ2-1; tentative D call: TRBD2 (5 bases). This specimen consisted of PBMCs, mostly from graft donor cells, obtained 360 days after TCRalphabeta/CD19-depleted stem cell transplant. CDR3 residues: CASSFVLGGWNEQFF. Written as DNA, the CDR3 is TGTGCCAGCAGTTTCGTCTTAGGCGGGTGGAATGAGCAGTTCTTC.